The entry that follows covers one T cell receptor beta chain sequence. The antigen remains undetermined. This sample stems from a study of cytomegalovirus exposure and HLA in healthy donors. Study-level findings and limits: Analyses of presence/absence relied on an assumption of roughly uniform sequencing depth across donors. Researchers reported that a few CMV-associated chains were confirmed in vitro as CMV antigen-specific. TCR association rates varied by HLA locus in a later analysis, with DRB1 highest and HLA-C lowest. In a later analysis, the majority of CMV-associated beta chains seemingly showed HLA restriction.

PCR primers comprised 60 Vbeta and 13 Jbeta primers. The assay was immunoSEQ multiplex PCR, and TCRdb's table has in-frame clones only and misses some. The sample holds 150,000 to 200,000 clones, 60% to 80% seen once. Germline values: CDR1 SGHTA, CDR2 FQGNSA. This CDR3 contains 13 residues. Trimming took off 4 bases at V and 3 bases at J, with 6 bases between the two ends. V usage is TRBV7-2 and J usage is TRBJ2-2; D is unresolved. This TCR was sampled from a man aged 35 to 55 in good health and CMV-seropositive. The source material was PBMCs. Here the CDR3 DNA reads TGTGCCAGCAGCTCAGACTACACCGGGGAGCTGTTTTTT. Its protein is CASSSDYTGELFF.